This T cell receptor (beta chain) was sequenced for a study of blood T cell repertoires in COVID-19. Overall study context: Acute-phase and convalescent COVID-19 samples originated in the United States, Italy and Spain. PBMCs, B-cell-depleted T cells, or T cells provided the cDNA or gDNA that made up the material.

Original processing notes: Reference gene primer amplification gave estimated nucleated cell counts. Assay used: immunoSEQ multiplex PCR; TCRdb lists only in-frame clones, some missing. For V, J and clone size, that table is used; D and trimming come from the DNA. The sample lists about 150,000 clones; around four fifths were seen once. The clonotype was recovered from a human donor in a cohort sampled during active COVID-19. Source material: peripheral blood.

The CDR3 region is CASSYLPLTRTGDTQYF. The CDR3, as DNA: TGTGCCAGCAGCTATCTCCCTCTGACTCGCACGGGAGATACGCAGTATTTT. The genes are TRBV6-2 or TRBV6-3 and TRBJ2-3; D ambiguous. CDR1 is MNHEY and CDR2 is SVGEGT in the germline V gene. Trimming cost V 6 bases and J 5 bases, with 24 bases left between them. The CDR3 contains 17 residues.